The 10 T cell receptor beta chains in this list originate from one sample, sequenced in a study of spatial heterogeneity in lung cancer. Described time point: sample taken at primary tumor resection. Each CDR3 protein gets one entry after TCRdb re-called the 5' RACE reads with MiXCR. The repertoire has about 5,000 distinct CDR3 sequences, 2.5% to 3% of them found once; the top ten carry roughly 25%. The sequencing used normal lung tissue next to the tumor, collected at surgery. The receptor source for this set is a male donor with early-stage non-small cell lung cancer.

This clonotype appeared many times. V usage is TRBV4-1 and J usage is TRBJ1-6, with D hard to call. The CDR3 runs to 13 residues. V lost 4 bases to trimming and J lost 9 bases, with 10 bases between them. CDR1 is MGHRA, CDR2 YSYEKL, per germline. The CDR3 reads CASSPLGVSPLHF. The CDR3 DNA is TGCGCCAGCAGCCCCCTCGGGGTTTCACCCCTCCACTTT.

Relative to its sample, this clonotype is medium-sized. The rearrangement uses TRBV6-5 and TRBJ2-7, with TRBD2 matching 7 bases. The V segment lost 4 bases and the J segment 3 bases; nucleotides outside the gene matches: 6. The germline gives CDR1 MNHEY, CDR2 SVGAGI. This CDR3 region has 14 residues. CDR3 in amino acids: CASSLGEGFYEQYF. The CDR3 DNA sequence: TGTGCCAGCAGTTTGGGGGAGGGTTTCTACGAGCAGTACTTC.

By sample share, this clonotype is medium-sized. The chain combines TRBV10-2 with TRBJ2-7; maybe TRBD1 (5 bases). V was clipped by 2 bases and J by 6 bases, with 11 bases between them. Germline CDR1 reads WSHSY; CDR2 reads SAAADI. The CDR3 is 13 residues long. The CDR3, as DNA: TGCGCCAGCAGTGAGGCCAGGGCCTTCGAGCAGTACGTC. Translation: CASSEARAFEQYV.

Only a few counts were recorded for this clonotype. Here the CDR3 DNA reads TGTGCCAGCAGTTTAGAGATCGGGGAGTGTTACGAGCAGTACTTC. Residues: CASSLEIGECYEQYF. The gene calls are TRBV12-3 or TRBV12-4 and TRBJ2-7; D is perhaps TRBD2 (5 bases). This CDR3 comprises 15 residues. Trimming left V 1 base short and J 4 bases short, with 14 bases between.

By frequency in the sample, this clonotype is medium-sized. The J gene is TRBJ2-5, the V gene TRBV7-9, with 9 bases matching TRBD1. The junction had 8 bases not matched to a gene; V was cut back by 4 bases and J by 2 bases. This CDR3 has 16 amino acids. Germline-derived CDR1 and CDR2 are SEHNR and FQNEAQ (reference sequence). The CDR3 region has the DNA TGTGCCAGCAGCTCATCCGGGACAGGGATACAAGAGACCCAGTACTTC. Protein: CASSSSGTGIQETQYF.

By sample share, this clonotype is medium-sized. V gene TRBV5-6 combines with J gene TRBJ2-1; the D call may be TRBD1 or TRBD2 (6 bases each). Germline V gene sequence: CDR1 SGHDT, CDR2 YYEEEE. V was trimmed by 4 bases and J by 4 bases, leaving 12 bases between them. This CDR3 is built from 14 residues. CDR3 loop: CASSQQGGYNEQFF. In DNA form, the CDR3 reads TGTGCCAGCAGCCAGCAAGGGGGGTACAATGAGCAGTTCTTC. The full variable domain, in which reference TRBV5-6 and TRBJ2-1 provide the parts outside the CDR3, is DAGVTQSPTHLIKTRGQQVTLRCSPKSGHDTVSWYQQALGQGPQFIFQYYEEEERQRGNFPDRFSGHQFPNYSSELNVNALLLGDSALYLCASSQQGGYNEQFFGPGTRLTVL.

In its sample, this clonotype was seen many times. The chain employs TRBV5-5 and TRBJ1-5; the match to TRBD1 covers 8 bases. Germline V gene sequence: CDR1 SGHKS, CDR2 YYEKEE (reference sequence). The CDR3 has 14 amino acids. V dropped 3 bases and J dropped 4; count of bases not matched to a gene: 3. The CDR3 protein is CASSWDRTNQPQHF. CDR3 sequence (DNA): TGTGCCAGCAGCTGGGACAGGACTAATCAGCCCCAGCATTTT.

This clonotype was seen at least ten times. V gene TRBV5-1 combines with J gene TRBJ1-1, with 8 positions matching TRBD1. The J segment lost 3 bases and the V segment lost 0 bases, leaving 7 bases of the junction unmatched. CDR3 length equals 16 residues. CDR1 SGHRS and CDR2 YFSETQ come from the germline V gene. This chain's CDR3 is CASSLVSGGLDTEAFF. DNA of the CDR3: TGCGCCAGCAGCTTGGTATCAGGGGGCTTGGACACTGAAGCTTTCTTT. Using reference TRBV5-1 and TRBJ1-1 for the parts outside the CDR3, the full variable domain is KAGVTQTPRYLIKTRGQQVTLSCSPISGHRSVSWYQQTPGQGLQFLFEYFSETQRNKGNFPGRFSGRQFSNSRSEMNVSTLELGDSALYLCASSLVSGGLDTEAFFGQGTRLTVV.

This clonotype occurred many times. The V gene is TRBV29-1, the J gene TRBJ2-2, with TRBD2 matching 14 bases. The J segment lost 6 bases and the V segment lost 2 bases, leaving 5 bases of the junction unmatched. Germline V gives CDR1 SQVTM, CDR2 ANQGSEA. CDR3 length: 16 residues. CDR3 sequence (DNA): TGCAGCGTTGAAACGGGACTAGCGGGAGTGGCCGGGGAGCTGTTTTTT. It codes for CSVETGLAGVAGELFF.

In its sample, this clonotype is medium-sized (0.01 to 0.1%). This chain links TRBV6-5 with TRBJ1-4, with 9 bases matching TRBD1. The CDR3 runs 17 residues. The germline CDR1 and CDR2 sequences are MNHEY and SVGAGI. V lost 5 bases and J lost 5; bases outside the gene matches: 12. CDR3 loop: CASSRVPGQGRNEKLFF. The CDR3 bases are TGTGCCAGCAGTCGTGTGCCGGGACAGGGAAGGAATGAAAAACTGTTTTTT.